These 21 T cell receptor beta chains were all obtained from the same sample, sequenced in a study of blood T cell repertoires in COVID-19. Here immunoSEQ multiplex PCR was the method, and the copy in TCRdb shows in-frame clones only, minus some. The data hold around 400,000 clones, with more than 70% observed a single time. Sequencing was performed on peripheral blood. The receptor set was obtained from an older woman with COVID-19, enrolled during active disease.

The V call is TRBV18, the J call TRBJ2-1, with TRBD2 matching 10 bases. This CDR3 is built from 15 residues. Germline-derived CDR1 and CDR2 are KGHSH and LQKENI. V lost 6 bases to trimming and J lost 7 bases; unmatched junction nucleotides: 9. The CDR3 bases are TGTGCCAGCTCCCCAACTAGCGGGACTGGAAATGAGCAGTTCTTC. It yields the protein CASSPTSGTGNEQFF.

This clone showed up just a few times. The genes are TRBV13 and TRBJ2-1, with 10 bases fitting TRBD1. Per the germline V gene, CDR1 is PRHDT and CDR2 is FYEKMQ (reference sequence). The CDR3 loop spans 17 amino acids. V lost 2 bases, J lost 7 bases, and 11 bases stayed unmatched. The CDR3 loop is CASSLIEGGQGTNEQFF. The CDR3 nucleotides are TGTGCCAGCAGCTTAATAGAAGGGGGACAGGGGACGAATGAGCAGTTCTTC.

The V call is TRBV6-5, the J call TRBJ2-7; TRBD1 matches at 7 bases. CDR1 and CDR2 from the germline V gene are MNHEY and SVGAGI. The CDR3 runs to 14 residues. The J segment lost 5 bases and the V segment lost 7 bases, leaving 11 bases of the junction unmatched. In nucleotides, the CDR3 is TGTGCCAGCACCCCGGGACAGTGGGCCCACGAGCAGTACTTC. Protein product: CASTPGQWAHEQYF.

This clone was observed once. This rearrangement joins TRBV28 to TRBJ2-7, with TRBD1 identical over 8 bases. The CDR3 extends over 13 amino acids. J gave up 3 bases and V 7 bases, and 5 bases lay outside the gene matches. From germline, CDR1 is MDHEN and CDR2 SYDVKM. The CDR3 spells CASTGQGGYEQYF. The CDR3 nucleotides are TGTGCCAGCACTGGACAGGGTGGCTACGAGCAGTACTTC.

The V call is TRBV6-1, the J call TRBJ1-2; the D is unclear. This CDR3 is 17 amino acids long. Germline-derived CDR1 and CDR2 are MNHNS and SASEGT. Trimming cost V 0 bases and J 0 bases, with 14 bases left between them. In nucleotides, the CDR3 is TGTGCCAGCAGTGAAGCGGGTAGGAGGGATTCTAACTATGGCTACACCTTC. It is translated as CASSEAGRRDSNYGYTF.

The chain joins TRBV9 to TRBJ2-7; no definite D call. The ends were cut back, 0 bases at V and 1 base at J, with 5 bases in the middle. The CDR3 sequence is 13 residues long. Germline V gives CDR1 SGDLS, CDR2 YYNGEE. The CDR3 nucleotides read TGTGCCAGCAGCGTAGAGCCTTCCTACGAGCAGTACTTC. Translated, it gives CASSVEPSYEQYF.

This chain connects TRBV9 to TRBJ2-5, with 13 bases matching TRBD2. J gave up 5 bases and V 4 bases, and 11 bases lay outside the gene matches. The CDR3 is made up of 17 amino acids. CDR1 is SGDLS, CDR2 YYNGEE, per germline. CDR3 nucleotide sequence: TGTGCCAGCAGCAAAGTAGGACTAGCGGGGGCCGGGGAGACCCAGTACTTC. Translating gives CASSKVGLAGAGETQYF.

A remark on this clone: Possible read error: a much larger clone is one base away. The chain is built from TRBV4-1 and TRBJ2-2; D tentatively reads TRBD1 or TRBD2 (6 bases each). The germline V gene has CDR1 MGHRA and CDR2 YSYEKL. The CDR3 totals 15 residues. Written as DNA, the CDR3 is TGCGCCCGCAGCCGGGGGCAGGGGCGGGCCGGGGAGCTGTTTTTT. Protein: CARSRGQGRAGELFF.

The V call is TRBV2, the J call TRBJ1-3; the D gene is possibly TRBD1 (5 bases). V shed 7 bases and J shed 6 bases, with 13 bases lying between them. The CDR3 extends over 13 amino acids. CDR1 is SNHLY, CDR2 FYNNEI, per germline. The CDR3 protein is CASKARVTNTIYF. In DNA, the CDR3 is TGTGCCAGCAAGGCCAGGGTAACAAACACCATATATTTT.

V usage is TRBV14 and J usage is TRBJ1-2, with 9 positions matching TRBD1. V was clipped by 4 bases and J by 8 bases; unmatched bases: 11. The CDR3 has 15 amino acids. CDR1 and CDR2 from the germline V gene are SGHDN and FVKESK. The CDR3 loop is CASSPAGTGPFGYTF. The CDR3 DNA sequence: TGTGCCAGCAGCCCGGCCGGGACAGGGCCGTTCGGCTACACCTTC.

The chain links TRBV5-5 to TRBJ1-2; possible D gene TRBD1, 5 bases. The CDR3 contains 13 residues. V was shortened by 0 bases and J by 8 bases, with 11 bases between the two germline ends. Germline V gene sequence: CDR1 SGHKS, CDR2 YYEKEE (reference sequence). CDR3 in amino acids: CASSLVGRRGYTF. The CDR3, as DNA: TGTGCCAGCAGCTTGGTGGGGCGGAGAGGCTACACCTTC.

This clone was seen only once. CDR3 region: CASSAPGQVETQYF. The CDR3 DNA is TGTGCCAGCAGTGCGCCGGGACAGGTAGAGACCCAGTACTTC. The chain joins TRBV6-6 to TRBJ2-5; 8 positions match TRBD1. The CDR3 sequence is 14 residues long. The germline V gene encodes CDR1 MNHNY and CDR2 SVGAGI (reference sequence). Trimming at V came to 5 bases and at J to 4 bases, leaving 6 bases not matched to a gene.

This clone was counted a single time. The chain employs TRBV6-5 and TRBJ1-1, with 7 positions matching TRBD1. The germline CDR1 and CDR2 sequences are MNHEY and SVGAGI. V lost 6 bases to trimming and J lost 2 bases; unmatched junction nucleotides: 3. The CDR3 sequence is 13 residues long. CDR3 region: CASSQGVNTEAFF. CDR3 in DNA: TGTGCCAGCAGCCAGGGGGTCAACACTGAAGCTTTCTTT.

The V gene is TRBV5-1, the J gene TRBJ2-7; D perhaps matches TRBD2 (5 bases). Trimming removed 2 bases from V and 2 bases from J, with 11 bases in between. CDR1 is SGHRS and CDR2 is YFSETQ in the germline V gene. The CDR3 totals 14 residues. CDR3 bases: TGCGCCAGCAGCTTCGGAGGCTCAGCCTACGAGCAGTACTTC. This encodes CASSFGGSAYEQYF. The full variable domain, rest sourced from reference TRBV5-1 and TRBJ2-7, is KAGVTQTPRYLIKTRGQQVTLSCSPISGHRSVSWYQQTPGQGLQFLFEYFSETQRNKGNFPGRFSGRQFSNSRSEMNVSTLELGDSALYLCASSFGGSAYEQYFGPGTRLTVT.

The J gene is TRBJ1-6, the V gene TRBV3-1 (or the pseudogene TRBV3-2); possible D gene TRBD1, 6 bases. Germline CDR1 LGHDT, CDR2 YNNKEL (reference sequence). Trimming removed 6 bases at V and 7 bases at J, with 16 bases between. The CDR3 spans 15 residues. This chain's CDR3 is CASSLGGAGNSPLHF. The CDR3 DNA reads TGTGCCAGCAGTCTGGGGGGGGCTGGCAATTCACCCCTCCACTTT.

The chain links TRBV5-1 to TRBJ2-6; the D gene is possibly TRBD2 (5 bases). The length of the CDR3 is 16 residues. From germline, CDR1 is SGHRS and CDR2 YFSETQ. The V end was cut by 7 bases, the J end by 4 bases, with 18 bases between. The CDR3 loop is CASHWGDGRGANVLTF. The CDR3 nucleotides are TGCGCCAGCCATTGGGGAGACGGGCGGGGGGCCAACGTCCTGACTTTC.

The chain uses TRBV6-5 and TRBJ1-2; weak D call: TRBD1 (5 bases). The CDR3 totals 14 residues. Trimming took 2 bases from V and 8 from J, leaving 15 bases between them. The germline CDR1 and CDR2 sequences are MNHEY and SVGAGI. Written as DNA, the CDR3 is TGTGCCAGCAGTTACGGCCAGGGAGGGGTAGGCTACACCTTC. Its translation is CASSYGQGGVGYTF.

The V gene is TRBV19, the J gene TRBJ1-5; D is perhaps TRBD1 (5 bases). V gave up 5 bases and J gave up 11 bases, with 13 bases separating them. Germline values: CDR1 LNHDA, CDR2 SQIVND (reference sequence). This CDR3 has 12 residues. CDR3: CASSSPGGAQHF. The CDR3 coding sequence is TGTGCCAGTAGTTCTCCCGGGGGGGCCCAGCATTTT. The full variable domain, its missing parts supplied by reference TRBV19 and TRBJ1-5, is DGGITQSPKYLFRKEGQNVTLSCEQNLNHDAMYWYRQDPGQGLRLIYYSQIVNDFQKGDIAEGYSVSREKKESFPLTVTSAQKNPTAFYLCASSSPGGAQHFGDGTRLSIL.

The rearrangement joins TRBV30 to TRBJ2-7; 7 bases match TRBD1. Germline V lookup: CDR1 GTSNPN, CDR2 SVGIG (reference sequence). J lost 2 bases, V lost 1 base, and 5 bases had no gene match. The CDR3 totals 14 residues. CDR3 bases: TGTGCCTGGAGTGCGGGACAGACAACCTACGAGCAGTACTTC. Translating it yields CAWSAGQTTYEQYF. The full variable domain, its missing parts supplied by reference TRBV30 and TRBJ2-7, is SQTIHQWPATLVQPVGSPLSLECTVEGTSNPNLYWYRQAAGRGLQLLFYSVGIGQISSEVPQNLSASRPQDRQFILSSKKLLLSDSGFYLCAWSAGQTTYEQYFGPGTRLTVT.

A word on this clone: The sample has other DNA sequences that encode this CDR3 too. The V gene is TRBV9, the J gene TRBJ1-1; 8 bases agree with TRBD1. V lost 0 bases, J lost 5 bases, and 9 bases stayed unmatched. CDR3 size: 16 residues. Germline V lookup: CDR1 SGDLS, CDR2 YYNGEE. The CDR3 spells CASSVGTGGMMTEAFF. In nucleotides, the CDR3 is TGTGCCAGCAGCGTAGGAACAGGGGGGATGATGACTGAAGCTTTCTTT.

J is TRBJ2-5 and V is TRBV4-2, with TRBD1 matching 7 bases. V was pared by 4 bases and J by 5 bases, with 7 bases of the junction left unmatched. The CDR3 loop spans 14 amino acids. CDR1 LGHNA and CDR2 YNFKEQ come from the germline V gene. CDR3 bases: TGTGCCAGCAGCCCAGGGGGATCGGGGGAGACCCAGTACTTC. The encoded protein is CASSPGGSGETQYF.